The clone carrying this T cell receptor (beta chain) was seen more than once but under ten times. Its target is not known. This record belongs to a study of cytomegalovirus exposure and HLA in healthy donors. Study-wide results and caveats: The authors later found HLA-associated TCR beta chains more clonally expanded than equally common others. Across donors, sequencing depth was assumed by presence/absence analyses to be roughly uniform. A missense variant in DCLRE1C was later tied to TCR beta V- and J-gene trimming. Accurate prediction of most subjects' HLA-A and HLA-B alleles from TCR beta sequences was reported.

Amplification used 60 Vbeta primers and 13 Jbeta primers. The table came from immunoSEQ multiplex PCR; TCRdb's copy has only in-frame clones and leaves some out. The table lists about 130,000 clones, 15% to 20% of them singletons. The source material was PBMCs. The source is a female donor in good health and CMV-seropositive.

This CDR3 is CSVEEGIGTGVISYGYTF. The CDR3, as DNA: TGCAGCGTTGAAGAAGGCATCGGGACAGGGGTCATCAGCTATGGCTACACCTTC. This chain uses TRBV29-1 with TRBJ1-2; TRBD1 agrees at 10 bases. The CDR3 runs to 18 residues. V gave up 0 bases and J gave up 4 bases; unmatched junction bases: 14. The germline V gene has CDR1 SQVTM and CDR2 ANQGSEA.